This T cell receptor beta chain was retrieved from a study of CD8 T cells in ankylosing spondylitis. Overall study findings and caveats: Made up of eight highly homologous variants, a TCR beta motif appeared characteristic of ankylosing spondylitis blood.

Germline lookup yields CDR1 SGDLS and CDR2 YYNGEE. Trimming shortened V by 0 bases and J by 0 bases, and 6 bases separated the two germline ends. There are 14 residues in the CDR3. TCRdb independently ran MiXCR on the 5' RACE reads; one entry per CDR3 protein. The sample includes about 240,000 distinct CDR3 sequences, roughly 10% of them seen just once. This clonotype was counted ten times or more. The antigen remains unidentified. The TCR sequence derives from a male donor with ankylosing spondylitis or in good health (not recorded which). Sequencing was carried out using blood, either unsorted or a sorted T cell fraction (not recorded which). This rearrangement joins TRBV9 to TRBJ2-5; no clear D. CDR3: CASSVGPNQETQYF. DNA for the CDR3: TGTGCCAGCAGCGTAGGCCCAAACCAAGAGACCCAGTACTTC.